A selection of T cell receptor beta chains follows, all from one sample in a study of blood T cell repertoires in COVID-19. Assay: immunoSEQ multiplex PCR; the TCRdb copy retains only in-frame clones and omits some. The sample has 290,000 or so clones, about nine tenths seen once. The sample consisted of peripheral blood. The source of these receptors is a man aged 18 to 30 with active or convalescent COVID-19. The CDR3 runs from the conserved cysteine through the conserved F or W. The order of the fields is CDR3 DNA, CDR3 protein, J gene, D gene, CDR3 length, V gene, clone size. A D gene is named only where the DNA matches it firmly. A clone size is listed for some rows: how often the clone was seen (once, few, many), or a class if it is expanded.

DNA: TGTGCCAGCAGCCCATTAGCCGGAAACACCATATATTTT
CDR3: CASSPLAGNTIYF
J: TRBJ1-3
D: NA
length: 13
V: TRBV7-2
size: NA

DNA: TGTGCCAGCAGCTTGGGTGGGGAGGGCTCTGGAAACACCATATATTTT
CDR3: CASSLGGEGSGNTIYF
J: TRBJ1-3
D: NA
length: 16
V: TRBV5-6
size: NA

DNA: TGTGCCAGCAGCTTAGTTGGGACTAGCGGGGCGTCCTATGAGCAGTTCTTC
CDR3: CASSLVGTSGASYEQFF
J: TRBJ2-1
D: TRBD2
length: 17
V: TRBV11-2
size: NA

DNA: TGTGCCAGCAGCGGGGATTCGGCTGGGGCCAACGTCCTGACTTTC
CDR3: CASSGDSAGANVLTF
J: TRBJ2-6
D: NA
length: 15
V: TRBV6-4
size: NA

DNA: TGTGCCAGCAGCGTAACCGCACTTGACGAGCAGTACTTC
CDR3: CASSVTALDEQYF
J: TRBJ2-7
D: NA
length: 13
V: TRBV9
size: NA

DNA: TGTGCCAGCAGTGAACTCAGGACTTCCTACGAGCAGTACTTC
CDR3: CASSELRTSYEQYF
J: TRBJ2-7
D: NA
length: 14
V: TRBV2
size: once

DNA: TGTGCCAGCAGCCAACAGGGTAAAGGGCAGCTATATTATGGCTACACCTTC
CDR3: CASSQQGKGQLYYGYTF
J: TRBJ1-2
D: NA
length: 17
V: TRBV14
size: NA

DNA: TGCAGCGTTGAAGATCCGGGGGGAAGCTCCTACAATGAGCAGTTCTTC
CDR3: CSVEDPGGSSYNEQFF
J: TRBJ2-1
D: TRBD2
length: 16
V: TRBV29-1
size: NA

DNA: TGTGCCAGCAGCGGAGGGACTAGCTTAGAGACCCAGTACTTC
CDR3: CASSGGTSLETQYF
J: TRBJ2-5
D: TRBD2
length: 14
V: TRBV11-2
size: NA

DNA: TGCGCCAGCAGCTTGGGGAGGTCCCGAGCTTTCTTT
CDR3: CASSLGRSRAFF
J: TRBJ1-1
D: NA
length: 12
V: TRBV5-1
size: NA

DNA: TGTGCCAGCAGTTACGAAACGGCCAGAGATAGGGGTGAAGCTTTCTTT
CDR3: CASSYETARDRGEAFF
J: TRBJ1-1
D: NA
length: 16
V: TRBV6-5
size: NA

DNA: TGTGCCACCACCGCAGGAGGGCCGGATTCACCCCTCCACTTT
CDR3: CATTAGGPDSPLHF
J: TRBJ1-6
D: NA
length: 14
V: TRBV15
size: NA

DNA: TGCAGCGTTCGCAGGGAGGTATTGCATGGCTACACCTTC
CDR3: CSVRREVLHGYTF
J: TRBJ1-2
D: NA
length: 13
V: TRBV29-1
size: NA

DNA: TGCGCCAGCAGTGTGCTAGCGGGATCGAACACCGGGGAGCTGTTTTTT
CDR3: CASSVLAGSNTGELFF
J: TRBJ2-2
D: TRBD2
length: 16
V: TRBV10-1
size: NA

DNA: TGTGCCAGCAGCCAGGGTCCAAGGTATGGCTACACCTTC
CDR3: CASSQGPRYGYTF
J: TRBJ1-2
D: NA
length: 13
V: TRBV2
size: many

DNA: TGCGCCAGCAGTTACGGACAGAACACTGAAGCTTTCTTT
CDR3: CASSYGQNTEAFF
J: TRBJ1-1
D: NA
length: 13
V: TRBV10-1
size: NA

DNA: TGTGCCAGCAGTTACCAACCGGGACAGGGACGCAATGAGCAGTTCTTC
CDR3: CASSYQPGQGRNEQFF
J: TRBJ2-1
D: TRBD1
length: 16
V: TRBV6-5
size: NA

DNA: TGCGCCAGCAGTGAGTCGAACACAGTGAAGAACACTGAAGCTTTCTTT
CDR3: CASSESNTVKNTEAFF
J: TRBJ1-1
D: NA
length: 16
V: TRBV10-1
size: many

DNA: TGTGCCAGCAGGGCTGGACAGTCCCCTGGCTACACCTTC
CDR3: CASRAGQSPGYTF
J: TRBJ1-2
D: NA
length: 13
V: TRBV25-1
size: NA

DNA: TGTGCCAGCAGCATCTCCCCTAGCGGGGGCACAGATACGCAGTATTTT
CDR3: CASSISPSGGTDTQYF
J: TRBJ2-3
D: TRBD2
length: 16
V: TRBV7-8
size: NA

DNA: TGTGCCAGCTCACCGAGGACATTTCAAGAGACCCAGTACTTC
CDR3: CASSPRTFQETQYF
J: TRBJ2-5
D: NA
length: 14
V: TRBV18
size: NA

DNA: TGTGCCAGCAGCTTACTAGCGAGCACAGATACGCAGTATTTT
CDR3: CASSLLASTDTQYF
J: TRBJ2-3
D: NA
length: 14
V: TRBV11-2
size: NA

DNA: TGTGCCAGCAGCACCTGGACAGGGGAAACCGGGGAGCTGTTTTTT
CDR3: CASSTWTGETGELFF
J: TRBJ2-2
D: TRBD1
length: 15
V: TRBV9
size: NA

DNA: TGCGCCAGCAGCCTCGTATCGGGATCCTACGAGCAGTACTTC
CDR3: CASSLVSGSYEQYF
J: TRBJ2-7
D: NA
length: 14
V: TRBV4-1
size: NA

DNA: TGTGCCAGCAGCCTCGGACAGCACACTGAAGCTTTCTTT
CDR3: CASSLGQHTEAFF
J: TRBJ1-1
D: NA
length: 13
V: TRBV7-2
size: NA

DNA: TGTGCCACCAGCTCCCTCGACAGGGGTATTTACGAGCAGTACTTC
CDR3: CATSSLDRGIYEQYF
J: TRBJ2-7
D: TRBD1
length: 15
V: TRBV15
size: NA

DNA: TGTGCCAGCAGCTTATTGACAGGGGAGAGCACAGATACGCAGTATTTT
CDR3: CASSLLTGESTDTQYF
J: TRBJ2-3
D: TRBD1
length: 16
V: TRBV7-9
size: NA

DNA: TGCAGCGTACGAATTGACACCTATAATTCACCCCTCCACTTT
CDR3: CSVRIDTYNSPLHF
J: TRBJ1-6
D: NA
length: 14
V: TRBV29-1
size: NA

DNA: TGTGCCAGCAGCCCCCGCCCTAGCGGGGGGGCCTTCCGCAATGAGCAGTTCTTC
CDR3: CASSPRPSGGAFRNEQFF
J: TRBJ2-1
D: TRBD2
length: 18
V: TRBV3-1/TRBV3-2
size: once

DNA: TGTGCCAGCAGCCAAAGACAGGCGATGAACACTGAAGCTTTCTTT
CDR3: CASSQRQAMNTEAFF
J: TRBJ1-1
D: NA
length: 15
V: TRBV14
size: NA

DNA: TGCGCCAGCAGCCAAGTCGGTCAGGGGGAATCACCCCTCCACTTT
CDR3: CASSQVGQGESPLHF
J: TRBJ1-6
D: TRBD1
length: 15
V: TRBV4-3
size: NA

DNA: TGTGCCAGCAGTGAATACGTGGGGTTAGCGGGCCCTAGCACAGATACGCAGTATTTT
CDR3: CASSEYVGLAGPSTDTQYF
J: TRBJ2-3
D: TRBD2
length: 19
V: TRBV2
size: NA

DNA: TGTGCCAGCAGCCAAAACTACAATGAGCAGTTCTTC
CDR3: CASSQNYNEQFF
J: TRBJ2-1
D: NA
length: 12
V: TRBV9
size: NA

DNA: TGTGCCAGCTCACCAGGACAGAGATATAATTCACCCCTCCACTTT
CDR3: CASSPGQRYNSPLHF
J: TRBJ1-6
D: NA
length: 15
V: TRBV18
size: NA

DNA: TGTGCCAGCAGAATGGGGAGATTTACCTACGAGCAGTACTTC
CDR3: CASRMGRFTYEQYF
J: TRBJ2-7
D: NA
length: 14
V: TRBV6-5
size: NA

DNA: TGTGCCAGCATAGGTCAGGGGCTTGGGCAGCCCCAGCATTTT
CDR3: CASIGQGLGQPQHF
J: TRBJ1-5
D: NA
length: 14
V: TRBV28
size: NA

DNA: TGCGCCAGCAGCCGGACAGGGGGCTATGGCTACACCTTC
CDR3: CASSRTGGYGYTF
J: TRBJ1-2
D: TRBD1
length: 13
V: TRBV5-1
size: NA

DNA: TGTGCCAGCAGCAAACAGGAGACCTACGAGCAGTACTTC
CDR3: CASSKQETYEQYF
J: TRBJ2-7
D: NA
length: 13
V: TRBV5-4
size: NA

DNA: TGTGCCAGCATCTCCGAGGGACAGGGCAATCAGCCCCAGCATTTT
CDR3: CASISEGQGNQPQHF
J: TRBJ1-5
D: TRBD1
length: 15
V: TRBV6-5
size: NA

DNA: TGTGCCAGCTCACCCGGACAGGGTGATATCATATATTTT
CDR3: CASSPGQGDIIYF
J: TRBJ1-3
D: TRBD1
length: 13
V: TRBV18
size: NA

DNA: TGCGCCAGCAGCCAAGATGCGGGACAGGGCTGGACTGAAGCTTTCTTT
CDR3: CASSQDAGQGWTEAFF
J: TRBJ1-1
D: TRBD1
length: 16
V: TRBV4-1
size: once

DNA: TGCGCCAGCAGCCAAGAAAACAACTACGAGCAGTACTTC
CDR3: CASSQENNYEQYF
J: TRBJ2-7
D: NA
length: 13
V: TRBV4-1
size: NA